Given below is one TCR beta chain in context. Its antigen is currently not known. Within one base of it there is no much larger clone, and no base qualities were kept. This sample stems from a study of T-cell memory formation after mild COVID-19 (dated by TCRdb to the early 2020s). Some background on the complete study: TCR sequence clusters from the two donors were largely donor specific. Longitudinal TCRalpha and TCRbeta repertoire sequencing tracked T-cell clones expanding and contracting after mild COVID-19 in two donors. Two young, previously healthy adult volunteers, one female and one male, were included in the cohort.

This sample was sequenced with an Illumina NovaSeq 6000. TCRalpha and TCRbeta cDNA libraries were constructed by 5'RACE with constant-segment primers, with sample barcodes and unique molecular identifiers being introduced. RNA was extracted from every sample with Trizol reagent. The libraries were amplified in two PCR steps, and the second step added a second sample barcode and Illumina TruSeq adapters. Sequencing of the libraries was done on an Illumina NovaSeq, producing 2 x 150 bp paired-end reads. Per the authors' processing: The reads were demultiplexed and collapsed into UMI-guided consensus sequences using migec v1.2.7. Using mixcr v2.1.11, UMI consensuses were aligned to TRA and TRB V and J templates and then assembled into clonotypes. A clonotype was counted as expanded or contracted only if both edgeR and NoisET called the change significant, with noise models trained on biological replicates. For edgeR calls, the cutoffs were a false discovery rate-adjusted p below 0.01 and a log2 fold-change threshold of 1. PCA with hierarchical clustering of max-normalized trajectories of the 1000 most abundant clonotypes was used as exploratory dynamics analysis. Separately sequenced CD4+ and CD8+ repertoires were used to assign the CD4 or CD8 phenotype of responding clones. TCRdb cleaned the public reads at Q25 with fastp, built clones with MiXCR and kept in-frame beta chains. Each CDR3 protein appears once, grouped with its most common genes and DNA. TCRdb, not the authors, supplied the V and J calls. This sample holds hundreds of thousands of distinct CDR3 sequences; approximately 25% were observed only once. The ten largest clones take up around 13% of the sample.

Paper-wide results and their limitations: Contracting CD4+ clones were located mainly in the CM and EM memory subsets, whereas CD8+ clones were found to be enriched in EMRA. The detection of some responding clones in pre-infection memory suggests that pre-existing cross-reactive memory T cells joined the SARS-CoV-2 response. Clones contracting from day 15 to 85 had balanced CD4/CD8 phenotypes, while a second wave expanding from day 15 to 37 was biased towards CD4+. Only a couple of mild cases were covered by the study, and larger cohorts that include severe cases with pre-infection samples were considered necessary. Whether the second-wave clones peaking on day 37 were SARS-CoV-2 specific was not confirmed.

PBMCs were isolated by Ficoll-Paque density gradient centrifugation. CDR1 SSHAT and CDR2 FNYEAQ are derived from the germline V gene (reference sequence). The CDR3, from cysteine to phenylalanine, totals 12 residues. Only the CDR3 part of the read is kept: 36 bases, read in frame from the first base. At the junction V is shortened by 6 bases and J by 8 bases, with 11 bases in between. This TCR was recovered from an adult woman who had mild COVID-19 (a few samples of this study predate the infection). The sample titles of this study are shuffled in the database, so cell type and time point are left out; the donor was told from shared clones. The rearranged segments are TRBV7-7 and TRBJ2-1, with no D gene named confidently. Sequencing was done on a sample of PBMCs or a T cell subset sorted from them (not recorded which). The bases are TGTGCCAGCAGGATAACGGGCCATGAGCAGTTCTTC. The encoded protein is CASRITGHEQFF. Beyond the CDR3, the reference TRBV7-7 and TRBJ2-1 genes provide the residues; the full variable domain reads: GAGVSQSPRYKVTKRGQDVTLRCDPISSHATLYWYQQALGQGPEFLTYFNYEAQPDKSGLPSDRFSAERPEGSISTLTIQRTEQRDSAMYRCASRITGHEQFFGPGTRLTVL.